Presented here are 15 T cell receptor beta chains from one specimen sequenced in a study of blood T cell repertoires in COVID-19. Libraries were prepared by immunoSEQ multiplex PCR; TCRdb keeps only in-frame clonotypes and omits some of them. The sample holds around 150,000 clones, over 70% seen once. Sequences were obtained from peripheral blood. The receptors were sampled from a man in his forties or fifties with active or convalescent COVID-19.

The gene calls are TRBV27 and TRBJ1-2, with 7 bases fitting TRBD1. Germline V lookup: CDR1 MNHEY, CDR2 SMNVEV (reference sequence). With V trimmed by 5 bases and J by 7 bases, 10 bases remained unmatched. CDR3 size: 14 residues. The CDR3 coding sequence is TGTGCCAGCAGTCGGACAGGAAATCACTGTGGCTACACCTTC. This codes for CASSRTGNHCGYTF.

This CDR3 is CASSPTLAGSSTGELFF. DNA of the CDR3: TGTGCCAGCAGCCCCACTCTTGCGGGATCGAGCACCGGGGAGCTGTTTTTT. V usage is TRBV7-3 and J usage is TRBJ2-2, with D perhaps TRBD2 (6 bases). This CDR3 has 17 residues. Germline lookup yields CDR1 SGHTA and CDR2 FQGTGA. Trimming removed 5 bases at V and 4 bases at J, with 20 bases between.

On this clone itself: Other DNA variants within this sample encode the same CDR3. The rearrangement links TRBV7-8 to TRBJ2-7; 11 bases map to TRBD2. The junction had 1 base not matched to a gene; V was cut back by 3 bases and J by 0 bases. The length of the CDR3 is 15 residues. Germline V gives CDR1 SGHVS, CDR2 FQNEAQ. In DNA, the CDR3 is TGTGCCAGCAGCTTTAGCGGGAGGGCCTCCTACGAGCAGTACTTC. It is translated as CASSFSGRASYEQYF.

A single count supports this clone. The J gene is TRBJ1-2, the V gene TRBV3-1 (or the pseudogene TRBV3-2), with D maybe TRBD1 (5 bases). The germline V gene encodes CDR1 LGHDT and CDR2 YNNKEL (reference sequence). V was pared by 1 base and J by 4 bases, with 13 bases between. The CDR3 consists of 15 residues. The CDR3 loop is CASSQGRGYSYGYTF. The CDR3 coding sequence is TGTGCCAGCAGCCAAGGGAGGGGTTACAGCTATGGCTACACCTTC.

This clone was recorded once. This rearrangement joins TRBV10-1 to TRBJ2-2; tentatively, D is TRBD1 (6 bases). V dropped 2 bases and J dropped 4 bases, with 14 bases sitting between them. The germline CDR1 and CDR2 sequences are WNHNN and SYGVQD (reference sequence). This CDR3 is built from 16 residues. Here the CDR3 reads CASSERAGAGTGELFF. CDR3 DNA sequence: TGCGCCAGCAGTGAGAGGGCAGGGGCCGGCACCGGGGAGCTGTTTTTT.

The chain uses TRBV7-2 and TRBJ1-2; tentatively, D is TRBD1 (6 bases). Germline lookup yields CDR1 SGHTA and CDR2 FQGNSA. Trimming stripped 5 bases from V and 3 bases from J, with 13 bases between. This CDR3 is built from 14 residues. CDR3 DNA sequence: TGTGCCAGCAGCACCACCCAGGGGTACTATGGCTACACCTTC. It yields the protein CASSTTQGYYGYTF. Full variable domain (remainder filled in from reference TRBV7-2 and TRBJ1-2): GAGVSQSPSNKVTEKGKDVELRCDPISGHTALYWYRQSLGQGLEFLIYFQGNSAPDKSGLPSDRFSAERTGGSVSTLTIQRTQQEDSAVYLCASSTTQGYYGYTFGSGTRLTVV.

This chain uses TRBV24-1 with TRBJ2-5, with D perhaps matching TRBD1 (5 bases). Germline V gene data show CDR1 as KGHDR and CDR2 as SFDVKD. With 1 base removed from V and 5 bases from J, the gap between germline ends came to 13 bases. This CDR3 spans 15 amino acids. Here the CDR3 reads CATSDLGQGGETQYF. As DNA, the CDR3 is TGTGCCACCAGTGATTTAGGGCAGGGTGGCGAGACCCAGTACTTC.

V is TRBV2 and J is TRBJ2-1; the match to TRBD2 covers 12 bases. CDR1 and CDR2 from the germline V gene are SNHLY and FYNNEI. The CDR3 is made up of 17 amino acids. J gave up 0 bases and V 6 bases, and 6 bases lay outside the gene matches. CDR3 nucleotides: TGTGCCAGCAGGGATACGACTAGCGGGAGCTCCTACAATGAGCAGTTCTTC. This gives the protein CASRDTTSGSSYNEQFF.

The V gene is TRBV7-9, the J gene TRBJ1-1, with TRBD1 as a possible D gene (5 bases). V was trimmed by 3 bases and J by 0 bases, leaving 14 bases between them. Germline V gene lookup returns CDR1 SEHNR and CDR2 FQNEAQ (reference sequence). This CDR3 has 16 amino acids. The CDR3 loop reads CASSFSRGHMNTEAFF. The CDR3 nucleotides are TGTGCCAGCAGCTTCTCTCGTGGACACATGAACACTGAAGCTTTCTTT.

The chain is built from TRBV24-1 and TRBJ1-1, with 7 nucleotides matching TRBD1. Germline V gene lookup returns CDR1 KGHDR and CDR2 SFDVKD. The junction had 12 bases not matched to a gene; V was cut back by 8 bases and J by 4 bases. The CDR3 is made up of 15 amino acids. CDR3 amino acids: CATKTGDSGTTEAFF. The CDR3 nucleotides are TGTGCCACCAAAACAGGGGATAGCGGGACCACTGAAGCTTTCTTT.

The rearrangement uses TRBV30 and TRBJ1-5, with 7 bases identical to TRBD1. With 5 bases clipped from V and 5 bases from J, the junction kept 6 bases outside the gene matches. This CDR3 has 13 residues. The germline V gene encodes CDR1 GTSNPN and CDR2 SVGIG (reference sequence). In nucleotides, the CDR3 is TGTGCCTGGGCGGGACAGACAGATCAGCCCCAGCATTTT. This codes for CAWAGQTDQPQHF.

This chain links TRBV21-1 with TRBJ2-5; the D segment call TRBD2 is taken from the table without a DNA check. TRBV21-1 is a known pseudogene. The CDR3 runs to 15 residues. Here the CDR3 reads CASSPRGDTQETQYF. CDR3 DNA sequence: TGTGCCAGCAGCCCCCGGGGGGACACCCAAGAGACCCAGTACTTC.

In this sample, this clone turned up a few times. The chain combines TRBV27 with TRBJ2-2; 11 bases map to TRBD1. This CDR3 is 20 amino acids long. V dropped 3 bases and J dropped 6; count of bases not matched to a gene: 18. Germline lookup yields CDR1 MNHEY and CDR2 SMNVEV (reference sequence). The CDR3 protein is CASSFLRTGGLAGGPGELFF. The CDR3 nucleotides are TGTGCCAGCAGTTTCCTCCGGACAGGGGGCTTGGCGGGAGGGCCCGGGGAGCTGTTTTTT.

This clone came up once. This chain connects TRBV6-1 to TRBJ2-7; D perhaps matches TRBD2 (5 bases). The CDR3 loop spans 15 amino acids. V was shortened by 6 bases and J by 2 bases, with 17 bases between the two germline ends. Germline values: CDR1 MNHNS, CDR2 SASEGT. This CDR3 is CASRKYEGSPYEQYF. The CDR3 coding sequence is TGTGCCAGCAGGAAGTACGAGGGTTCCCCCTACGAGCAGTACTTC.

Turning to this clone: At one of its ends the junction is not consistent with the germline gene, which may arise from a read error. This chain joins TRBV14 and TRBJ2-1; possibly TRBD2 for D (5 bases). This CDR3 is built from 16 residues. The germline V gene has CDR1 SGHDN and CDR2 FVKESK. CDR3 sequence reads: CASSQRGGRPYDEQFF. CDR3 nucleotide sequence: TGTGCCAGCAGCCAACGAGGCGGGCGGCCCTACGATGAGCAGTTCTTC.